The clone carrying this TCR beta chain was seen repeatedly, ten times or more. What it recognizes is unknown. The data belong to a study of identical twins. Broader study findings: There were fewer insertions in abundant cord blood beta clonotypes, but memory repertoires showed no such pattern. Models predicted less out-of-frame TCR alpha sharing in monozygotic twins than was found.

Trimming took 6 bases from V and 0 from J, leaving 11 bases between them. The CDR3 extends over 14 amino acids. TCRdb processed the 5' RACE reads anew with MiXCR; each CDR3 protein has one entry. The sample holds a few hundred thousand distinct CDR3 sequences, about 9% seen once. These data were likewise used in another study, on yellow fever vaccine responses in identical twins.

The source material was CD8+ T cells sorted from blood. The clonotype comes from a woman between 18 and 29 years old in good health. The rearrangement joins TRBV12-3 or TRBV12-4 to TRBJ1-1; D call uncertain. The CDR3 DNA reads as TGTGCCAGCAGCCTTGGACGGCTGAACACTGAAGCTTTCTTT. It specifies CASSLGRLNTEAFF.